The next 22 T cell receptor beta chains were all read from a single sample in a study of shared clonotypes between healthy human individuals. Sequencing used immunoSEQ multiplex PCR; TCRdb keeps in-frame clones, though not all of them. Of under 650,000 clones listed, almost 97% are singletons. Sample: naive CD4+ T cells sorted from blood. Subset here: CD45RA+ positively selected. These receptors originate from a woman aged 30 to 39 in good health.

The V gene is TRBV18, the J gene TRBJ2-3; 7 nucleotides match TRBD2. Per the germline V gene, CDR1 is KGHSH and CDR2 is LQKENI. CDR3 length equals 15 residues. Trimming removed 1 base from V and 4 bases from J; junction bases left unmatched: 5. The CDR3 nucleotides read TGTGCCAGCTCACCACGGGAGGGTCTAGCAGATACGCAGTATTTT. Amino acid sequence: CASSPREGLADTQYF.

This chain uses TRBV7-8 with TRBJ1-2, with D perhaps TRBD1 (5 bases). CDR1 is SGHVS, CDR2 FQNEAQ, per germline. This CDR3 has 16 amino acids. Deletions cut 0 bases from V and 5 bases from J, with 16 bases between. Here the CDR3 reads CASSLARTNARYGYTF. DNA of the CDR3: TGTGCCAGCAGCTTAGCGCGGACAAACGCCCGATATGGCTACACCTTC.

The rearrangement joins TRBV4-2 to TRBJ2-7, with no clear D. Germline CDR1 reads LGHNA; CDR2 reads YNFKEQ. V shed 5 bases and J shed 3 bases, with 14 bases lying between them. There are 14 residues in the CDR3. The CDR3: CASSWSQEYYEQYF. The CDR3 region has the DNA TGTGCCAGCAGCTGGAGTCAGGAATACTACGAGCAGTACTTC.

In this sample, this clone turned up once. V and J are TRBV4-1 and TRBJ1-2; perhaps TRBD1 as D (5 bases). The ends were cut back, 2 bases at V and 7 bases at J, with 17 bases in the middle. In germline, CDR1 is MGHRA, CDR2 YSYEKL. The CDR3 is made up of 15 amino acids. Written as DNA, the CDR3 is TGCGCCAGCAGCCAACCCACAAGCAAAGACAGTGGCTACACCTTC. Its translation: CASSQPTSKDSGYTF.

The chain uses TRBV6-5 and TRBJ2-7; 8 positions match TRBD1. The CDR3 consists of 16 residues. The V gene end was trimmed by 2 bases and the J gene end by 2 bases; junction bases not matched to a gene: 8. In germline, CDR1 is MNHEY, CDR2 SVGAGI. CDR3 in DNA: TGTGCCAGCAGTTACCACCGGGACAGGTGGCCCTACGAGCAGTACTTC. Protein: CASSYHRDRWPYEQYF.

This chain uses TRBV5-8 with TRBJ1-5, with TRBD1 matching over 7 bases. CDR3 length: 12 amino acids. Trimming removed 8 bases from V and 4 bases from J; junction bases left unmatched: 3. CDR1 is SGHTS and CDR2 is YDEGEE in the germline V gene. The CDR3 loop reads CASGTVNQPQHF. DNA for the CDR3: TGTGCCAGTGGGACAGTGAATCAGCCCCAGCATTTT.

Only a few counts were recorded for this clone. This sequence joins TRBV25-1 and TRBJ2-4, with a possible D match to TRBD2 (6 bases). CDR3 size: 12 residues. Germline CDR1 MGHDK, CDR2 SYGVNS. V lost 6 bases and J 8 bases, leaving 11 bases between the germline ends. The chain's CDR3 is CASRGWGDIQYF. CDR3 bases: TGTGCCAGCAGAGGTTGGGGGGACATTCAGTACTTC.

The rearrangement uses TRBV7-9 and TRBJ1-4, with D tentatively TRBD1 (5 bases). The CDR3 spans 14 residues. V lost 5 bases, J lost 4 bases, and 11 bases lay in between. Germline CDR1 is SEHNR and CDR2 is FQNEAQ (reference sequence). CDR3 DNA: TGTGCCAGCAGCCCCGGGACCAATAATGAAAAACTGTTTTTT. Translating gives CASSPGTNNEKLFF.

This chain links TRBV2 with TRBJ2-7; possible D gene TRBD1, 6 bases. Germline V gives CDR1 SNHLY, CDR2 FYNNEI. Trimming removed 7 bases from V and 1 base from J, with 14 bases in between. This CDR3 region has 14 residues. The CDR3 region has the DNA TGTGCCAGCACCCGAACGACAGGTTCCTACGAGCAGTACTTC. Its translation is CASTRTTGSYEQYF.

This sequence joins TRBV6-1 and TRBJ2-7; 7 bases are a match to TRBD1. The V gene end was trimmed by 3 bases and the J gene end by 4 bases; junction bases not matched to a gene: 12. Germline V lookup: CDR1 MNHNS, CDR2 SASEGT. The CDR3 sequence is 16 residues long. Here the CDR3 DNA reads TGTGCCAGCAGTGATGTCGCCGGGACAGCAAGATACGAGCAGTACTTC. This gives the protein CASSDVAGTARYEQYF.

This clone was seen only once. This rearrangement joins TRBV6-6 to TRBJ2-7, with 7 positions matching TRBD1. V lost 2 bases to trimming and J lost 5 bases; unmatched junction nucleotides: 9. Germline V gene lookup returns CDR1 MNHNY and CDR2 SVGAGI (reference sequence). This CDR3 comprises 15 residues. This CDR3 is CASSYGDREFDEQYF. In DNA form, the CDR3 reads TGTGCCAGCAGTTACGGCGACAGGGAGTTCGACGAGCAGTACTTC.

CDR3 DNA: TGTGCCAGCAGCTCCGAAGAGACCCAGTACTTC. This sequence encodes CASSSEETQYF. The chain couples TRBV7-6 to TRBJ2-5; D is undetermined. The CDR3 runs to 11 residues. Germline V CDR1 and CDR2: SGHVS, FNYEAQ. V lost 4 bases, J lost 3 bases, and 3 bases lay in between.

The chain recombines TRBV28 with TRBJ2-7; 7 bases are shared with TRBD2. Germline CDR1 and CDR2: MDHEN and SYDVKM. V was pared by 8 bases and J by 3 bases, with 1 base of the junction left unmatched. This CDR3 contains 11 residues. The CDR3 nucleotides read TGTGCCAGCTGGGGGGGCTACGAGCAGTACTTC. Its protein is CASWGGYEQYF.

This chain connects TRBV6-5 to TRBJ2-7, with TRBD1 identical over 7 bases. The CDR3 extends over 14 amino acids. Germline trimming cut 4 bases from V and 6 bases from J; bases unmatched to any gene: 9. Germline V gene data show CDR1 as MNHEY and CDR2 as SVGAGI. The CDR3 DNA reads TGTGCCAGCAGTTCCTTGACAGGGAAGAGCGAGCAGTACTTC. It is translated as CASSSLTGKSEQYF.

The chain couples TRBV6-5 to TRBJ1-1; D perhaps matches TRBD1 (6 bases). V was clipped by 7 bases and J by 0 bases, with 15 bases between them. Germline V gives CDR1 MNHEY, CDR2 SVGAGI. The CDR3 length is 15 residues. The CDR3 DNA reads TGTGCCAGCACCCACGGGGGGGCCATGAACACTGAAGCTTTCTTT. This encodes CASTHGGAMNTEAFF.

CDR3: CASSGRAGRTGELFF. Written as DNA, the CDR3 is TGCGCCAGCAGTGGAAGAGCGGGGCGGACCGGGGAGCTGTTTTTT. The chain joins TRBV10-2 to TRBJ2-2, with 7 bases aligning to TRBD2. This CDR3 comprises 15 residues. J was trimmed by 5 bases and V by 4 bases; bases with no gene match: 7. Per germline, CDR1 WSHSY and CDR2 SAAADI.

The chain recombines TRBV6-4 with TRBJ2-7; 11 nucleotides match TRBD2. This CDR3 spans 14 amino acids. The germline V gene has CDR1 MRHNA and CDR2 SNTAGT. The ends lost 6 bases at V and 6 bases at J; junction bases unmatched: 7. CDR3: CASRLLAGDSEQYF. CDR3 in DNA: TGTGCCAGCAGACTACTAGCGGGGGATTCCGAGCAGTACTTC.

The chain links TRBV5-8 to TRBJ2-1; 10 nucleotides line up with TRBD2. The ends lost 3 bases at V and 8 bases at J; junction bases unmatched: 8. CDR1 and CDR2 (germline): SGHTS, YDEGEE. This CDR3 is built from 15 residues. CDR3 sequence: CASSSQREGQDEQFF. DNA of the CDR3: TGTGCCAGCAGCTCTCAGCGGGAGGGCCAGGATGAGCAGTTCTTC.

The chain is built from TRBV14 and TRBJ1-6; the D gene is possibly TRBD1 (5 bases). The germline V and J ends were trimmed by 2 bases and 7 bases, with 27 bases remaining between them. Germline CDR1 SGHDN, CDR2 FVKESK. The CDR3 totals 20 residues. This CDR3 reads CASSQSLKILSSQGNSPLHF. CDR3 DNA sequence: TGTGCCAGCAGCCAAAGCCTTAAAATACTTTCGAGTCAGGGAAATTCACCCCTCCACTTT.

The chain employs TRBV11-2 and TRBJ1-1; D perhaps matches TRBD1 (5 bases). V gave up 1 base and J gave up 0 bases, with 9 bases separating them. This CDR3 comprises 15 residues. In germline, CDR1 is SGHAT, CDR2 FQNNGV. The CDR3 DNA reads TGTGCCAGCAGCTTAGTAGAGACAGTGAACACTGAAGCTTTCTTT. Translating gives CASSLVETVNTEAFF.

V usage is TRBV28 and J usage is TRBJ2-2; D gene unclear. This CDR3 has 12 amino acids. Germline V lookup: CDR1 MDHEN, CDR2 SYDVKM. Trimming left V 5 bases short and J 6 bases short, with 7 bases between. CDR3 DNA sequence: TGTGCCAGCAGTCCCGTCCCCGGGGAGCTGTTTTTT. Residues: CASSPVPGELFF.

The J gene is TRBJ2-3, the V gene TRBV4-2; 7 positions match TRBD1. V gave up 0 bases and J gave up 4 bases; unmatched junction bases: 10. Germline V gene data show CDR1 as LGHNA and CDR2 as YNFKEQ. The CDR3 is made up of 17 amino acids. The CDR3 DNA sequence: TGTGCCAGCAGCCAAGAACCCCCGGCAGGGGGTGCAGATACGCAGTATTTT. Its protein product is CASSQEPPAGGADTQYF.